The 23 T cell receptor beta chains below come from one sample, sequenced in a study of control samples from healthy donors and cancer patients (dated by TCRdb to about 2020). The method behind the library was the immunoSEQ multiplex PCR assay. TCRdb provides this immuneACCESS table in a form limited to in-frame rearrangements. Some clones are lacking; in checked studies, under half of them reflect an unresolved V gene, and why the rest are absent is not known. Counted in this sample were around 97,000 clones; around 89% of them appeared once. The ten largest clones take up approximately 20% of the sample. Sequenced material: PBMCs. The source of these receptors is a man aged 60 to 75 with lung cancer.

This chain joins TRBV5-1 and TRBJ1-2; D is ambiguous. Germline CDR1 SGHRS, CDR2 YFSETQ. Trimming shortened V by 4 bases and J by 3 bases, and 16 bases separated the two germline ends. This CDR3 comprises 15 residues. The CDR3: CASSLTGGGDYGYTF. The CDR3 nucleotides are TGCGCCAGCAGCCTCACCGGAGGCGGAGACTATGGCTACACCTTC. Drawing the rest from reference TRBV5-1 and TRBJ1-2, the complete variable domain is KAGVTQTPRYLIKTRGQQVTLSCSPISGHRSVSWYQQTPGQGLQFLFEYFSETQRNKGNFPGRFSGRQFSNSRSEMNVSTLELGDSALYLCASSLTGGGDYGYTFGSGTRLTVV.

In this sample, this clone turned up a few times. This chain uses TRBV18 with TRBJ2-1; 10 bases line up with TRBD2. The CDR3 sequence is 15 residues long. The germline CDR1 and CDR2 sequences are KGHSH and LQKENI. Trimming at V came to 2 bases and at J to 9 bases, leaving 7 bases not matched to a gene. The CDR3 here is CASSPRTSGLGEQFF. The CDR3 coding sequence is TGTGCCAGCTCACCAAGGACTAGCGGTTTAGGTGAGCAGTTCTTC.

This chain joins TRBV2 and TRBJ2-1; D assignment may be TRBD1 or TRBD2 (5 bases each). Germline CDR1 SNHLY, CDR2 FYNNEI. The CDR3 has 15 residues. V was cut by 2 bases and J by 10 bases, with 18 bases left in between. The CDR3 here is CASSELAGGGDEQFF. CDR3 bases: TGTGCCAGCAGTGAACTGGCAGGTGGTGGGGACGAGCAGTTCTTC. Complete variable domain (other parts from reference TRBV2 and TRBJ2-1): EPEVTQTPSHQVTQMGQEVILRCVPISNHLYFYWYRQILGQKVEFLVSFYNNEISEKSEIFDDQFSVERPDGSNFTLKIRSTKLEDSAMYFCASSELAGGGDEQFFGPGTRLTVL.

This clone was seen just once. The rearrangement joins TRBV2 to TRBJ1-5; no firm D call. Germline V gene data show CDR1 as SNHLY and CDR2 as FYNNEI. Trimming left V 3 bases short and J 1 base short, with 10 bases between. The CDR3 is 15 residues long. The CDR3 here is CASSDSSVSNQPQHF. The DNA of the CDR3 is TGTGCCAGCAGTGATAGTTCCGTGAGCAATCAGCCCCAGCATTTT.

CDR3 DNA sequence: TGTGCCAGCAGCCGGGTGAGTGGAGTCGACAATGAGCAGTTCTTC. It translates to CASSRVSGVDNEQFF. The rearrangement links TRBV5-4 to TRBJ2-1; D not resolved. CDR1 and CDR2 (germline): SGHNT, YYREEE (reference sequence). Trimming left V 4 bases short and J 5 bases short, with 16 bases between. This CDR3 region has 15 residues. Complete variable domain (other parts from reference TRBV5-4 and TRBJ2-1): ETGVTQSPTHLIKTRGQQVTLRCSSQSGHNTVSWYQQALGQGPQFIFQYYREEENGRGNFPPRFSGLQFPNYSSELNVNALELDDSALYLCASSRVSGVDNEQFFGPGTRLTVL.

V is TRBV7-9 and J is TRBJ1-2; TRBD1 agrees at 7 bases. V dropped 5 bases and J dropped 7; count of bases not matched to a gene: 10. This CDR3 is 14 amino acids long. Germline V gives CDR1 SEHNR, CDR2 FQNEAQ (reference sequence). The CDR3 DNA reads as TGTGCCAGCAGCATTCAGGGGGGTGGTAGTGGCTACACCTTC. Protein sequence: CASSIQGGGSGYTF.

This clone showed up just once. Other DNA sequences within the sample encode an identical CDR3. This rearrangement joins TRBV7-9 to TRBJ2-7, with D uncertain. The CDR3 consists of 14 residues. Germline V gene lookup returns CDR1 SEHNR and CDR2 FQNEAQ (reference sequence). V dropped 1 base and J dropped 0 bases, with 7 bases sitting between them. Here the CDR3 DNA reads TGTGCCAGCAGCTTAGGGACGCTCTCCTACGAGCAGTACTTC. Residues: CASSLGTLSYEQYF.

This clone was counted once. The sample holds other DNA sequences that translate to the same CDR3. The CDR3 DNA reads TGCGCCAGCAGCCAAGAAGGGAGAGGGATCAATCAGCCCCAGCATTTT. Translated, it gives CASSQEGRGINQPQHF. The chain is built from TRBV4-1 and TRBJ1-5; D gene uncertain. The CDR3 has 16 amino acids. Germline values: CDR1 MGHRA, CDR2 YSYEKL. Trimming left V 0 bases short and J 3 bases short, with 12 bases between.

V usage is TRBV24-1 and J usage is TRBJ2-2, with a tentative D call TRBD2 (7 bases). Germline CDR1 and CDR2: KGHDR and SFDVKD. The CDR3 loop spans 16 amino acids. The V and J ends lost 6 bases and 6 bases respectively, with 19 bases between them. CDR3 sequence reads: CATSRGASSPPGELFF. CDR3 bases: TGTGCCACCAGTCGGGGGGCTTCCTCACCCCCCGGGGAGCTGTTTTTT.

The genes are TRBV18 and TRBJ1-2, with 7 bases matching TRBD1. This CDR3 is 15 amino acids long. Germline V CDR1 and CDR2: KGHSH, LQKENI. V lost 5 bases to trimming and J lost 5 bases; unmatched junction nucleotides: 11. The CDR3 loop reads CASSVVTGEEYGYTF. CDR3 nucleotides: TGTGCCAGCTCAGTGGTCACAGGGGAAGAGTATGGCTACACCTTC.

The chain has TRBV19 and TRBJ1-1, with 8 nucleotides matching TRBD1. Germline-derived CDR1 and CDR2 are LNHDA and SQIVND (reference sequence). After removal of 6 bases from V and 0 bases from J, the junction contained 3 bases not matched to a gene. The CDR3 is 14 residues long. As DNA, the CDR3 is TGTGCCAGTAGACGGGACAGGCTGAACACTGAAGCTTTCTTT. It yields the protein CASRRDRLNTEAFF.

V usage is TRBV13 and J usage is TRBJ1-2; D ambiguous. Germline loops: CDR1 PRHDT, CDR2 FYEKMQ (reference sequence). V lost 4 bases to trimming and J lost 4 bases, with 16 bases between them. CDR3 size: 15 residues. CDR3 in DNA: TGTGCCAGCAGCTCGGGGAGGGAAGGACTCTATGGCTACACCTTC. Translated, it gives CASSSGREGLYGYTF.

V usage is TRBV21-1 and J usage is TRBJ2-2; the DNA was not compared with TRBD2, the D call given in the table. TRBV21-1 is designated a pseudogene. The CDR3 is 19 residues long. CDR3 DNA: TGTGCCAGCAGCAAAAGGTCTAGCAGCTACCGGTCGAGCACCGGGGAGCTGTTTTTT. Amino acids: CASSKRSSSYRSSTGELFF.

The chain employs TRBV6-1 and TRBJ1-2; 7 bases agree with TRBD1. Germline loops: CDR1 MNHNS, CDR2 SASEGT. The CDR3 has 16 amino acids. The V segment lost 2 bases and the J segment 5 bases; nucleotides outside the gene matches: 11. The CDR3 DNA follows: TGTGCCAGCAGTGAACCGGGCAGGGGGTCCCTTTATGGCTACACCTTC. Amino acids: CASSEPGRGSLYGYTF.

Notes on this clone: Other DNA sequences in the same sample also yield this CDR3. This chain uses TRBV5-4 with TRBJ2-2; D gene uncertain. CDR3 length: 15 residues. Looked up from germline, CDR1 is SGHNT and CDR2 is YYREEE (reference sequence). V lost 0 bases and J 2 bases, leaving 8 bases between the germline ends. The CDR3 loop reads CASSLGGRNTGELFF. CDR3 coding DNA: TGTGCCAGCAGCTTGGGAGGACGTAACACCGGGGAGCTGTTTTTT. Complete variable domain (other parts from reference TRBV5-4 and TRBJ2-2): ETGVTQSPTHLIKTRGQQVTLRCSSQSGHNTVSWYQQALGQGPQFIFQYYREEENGRGNFPPRFSGLQFPNYSSELNVNALELDDSALYLCASSLGGRNTGELFFGEGSRLTVL.

This chain connects TRBV18 to TRBJ2-5; D not certain. Germline lookup yields CDR1 KGHSH and CDR2 LQKENI. This CDR3 contains 13 residues. V was pared by 3 bases and J by 0 bases, with 5 bases between. CDR3 in DNA: TGTGCCAGCTCACCTCGGTACCAAGAGACCCAGTACTTC. It is translated as CASSPRYQETQYF.

The chain uses TRBV25-1 and TRBJ2-7; 10 positions match TRBD1. The CDR3 contains 13 residues. In germline, CDR1 is MGHDK, CDR2 SYGVNS. The V gene end was trimmed by 7 bases and the J gene end by 5 bases; junction bases not matched to a gene: 5. The DNA of the CDR3 is TGTGCCAGCACCTGGACAGGGGGTCACGAGCAGTACTTC. This encodes CASTWTGGHEQYF.

The V gene is TRBV27, the J gene TRBJ2-5; 14 bases line up with TRBD2. Germline V gene lookup returns CDR1 MNHEY and CDR2 SMNVEV (reference sequence). Losses at the gene ends were 1 base for V and 4 bases for J; bases not matched to a gene: 11. The CDR3 extends over 19 amino acids. The CDR3 DNA reads as TGTGCCAGCAGTTTATTTAGCAGACTAGCGGGGGGGCCGATAGAGACCCAGTACTTC. Protein sequence: CASSLFSRLAGGPIETQYF.

This sequence joins TRBV18 and TRBJ1-1; 9 bases map to TRBD1. Germline CDR1 KGHSH, CDR2 LQKENI. The CDR3 totals 15 residues. The V segment lost 4 bases and the J segment 4 bases; nucleotides outside the gene matches: 7. The CDR3 sequence: CASSRNGQGSTEAFF. The CDR3 nucleotides are TGTGCCAGCTCACGAAACGGACAGGGGAGCACTGAAGCTTTCTTT.

The rearrangement uses TRBV27 and TRBJ2-3; tentative D call: TRBD1 (6 bases). Trimming left V 0 bases short and J 11 bases short, with 12 bases between. Germline V gene data show CDR1 as MNHEY and CDR2 as SMNVEV (reference sequence). The CDR3 runs 13 residues. The DNA for the CDR3 is TGTGCCAGCAGTTTATCGTGGGACACGAAGCAGTATTTT. It encodes CASSLSWDTKQYF.

The chain couples TRBV27 to TRBJ1-3, with D possibly matching TRBD1 (5 bases). CDR1 is MNHEY, CDR2 SMNVEV, per germline (reference sequence). CDR3 length: 14 amino acids. Trimming left V 5 bases short and J 0 bases short, with 8 bases between. The CDR3 loop is CASSTRASGNTIYF. The DNA for the CDR3 is TGTGCCAGCAGTACCAGGGCCTCTGGAAACACCATATATTTT.

The rearrangement uses TRBV5-8 and TRBJ1-6, with 8 bases aligning to TRBD1. V trimming: 4 bases; J trimming: 7 bases; junction bases outside the gene matches: 13. This CDR3 contains 17 residues. Germline V CDR1 and CDR2: SGHTS, YDEGEE. The CDR3 DNA reads TGTGCCAGCAGCGGGGACAGGCGGCGGGTTGGGAATTCACCCCTCCACTTT. Amino acids: CASSGDRRRVGNSPLHF.

This clone was seen more than once but under ten times. The chain uses TRBV4-1 and TRBJ1-5, with no clear D. Germline lookup yields CDR1 MGHRA and CDR2 YSYEKL. V lost 1 base to trimming and J lost 8 bases, with 12 bases between them. This CDR3 region has 14 residues. The CDR3 spells CASSQVKVDEPQHF. CDR3 in DNA: TGCGCCAGCAGCCAAGTGAAAGTCGACGAGCCCCAGCATTTT.